The present entry profiles one T cell receptor beta chain with its context. This sample was included in a study of blood T cell repertoires in COVID-19. Original processing methods: Amplification of reference gene primers provided the estimated nucleated cell counts. Only in-frame clones appear in the TCRdb table, and some are missing; sequencing was by immunoSEQ multiplex PCR. The V and J calls and clone size were taken over from that table, and D and trimming were inferred from the DNA. This sample has more than 350,000 clones, with approximately 88% found just once. The CDR3 runs to 15 residues. The V end lost 5 bases, the J end lost 0 bases, and 12 bases lay between the germline ends. The germline CDR1 and CDR2 sequences are KGHSH and LQKENI.

The genes are TRBV18 and TRBJ2-3, with D possibly being TRBD1 (5 bases). Sequenced: peripheral blood. This TCR was recovered from a woman aged 25 to 39 with COVID-19, enrolled during active disease. The CDR3 protein is CASSSLGVSTDTQYF. The CDR3 nucleotides are TGTGCCAGCTCATCGTTAGGGGTTAGCACAGATACGCAGTATTTT.